These 13 T cell receptor beta chains share one sample of origin, sequenced in a study of control samples from healthy donors and cancer patients. Measured with immunoSEQ multiplex PCR; TCRdb has only the in-frame clones, and not every one. The data hold more than 95,000 clones, with around 91% observed a single time. Sequenced sample: PBMCs. Source of these receptors: a woman aged 50 to 65 with colorectal cancer.

In this sample, this clone turned up once. The genes are TRBV28 and TRBJ2-1; 16 nucleotides align to TRBD2. In germline, CDR1 is MDHEN, CDR2 SYDVKM. V dropped 2 bases and J dropped 7; count of bases not matched to a gene: 8. The CDR3 is 18 amino acids. The CDR3 coding sequence is TGTGCCAGCAGTTTAGGGACTAGCGGGAGGGGATTAGGGAATGAGCAGTTCTTC. Translated, it gives CASSLGTSGRGLGNEQFF.

The chain recombines TRBV18 with TRBJ1-4; D is undetermined. V lost 0 bases, J lost 4 bases, and 6 bases lay in between. The CDR3 covers 14 residues. CDR1 KGHSH and CDR2 LQKENI come from the germline V gene. In DNA form, the CDR3 reads TGTGCCAGCTCACCACCGGCGAATAATGAAAAACTGTTTTTT. Translating it yields CASSPPANNEKLFF. Full variable domain (missing parts from reference TRBV18 and TRBJ1-4): NAGVMQNPRHLVRRRGQEARLRCSPMKGHSHVYWYRQLPEEGLKFMVYLQKENIIDESGMPKERFSAEFPKEGPSILRIQQVVRGDSAAYFCASSPPANNEKLFFGSGTQLSVL.

V usage is TRBV20-1 and J usage is TRBJ1-2, with a possible D match to TRBD1 (5 bases). CDR3 size: 11 residues. V lost 6 bases and J 6 bases, leaving 11 bases between the germline ends. Germline CDR1 DFQATT, CDR2 SNEGSKA (reference sequence). DNA for the CDR3: TGCAGTGCCCCAAGGGGCAATGGCTACACCTTC. Its protein product is CSAPRGNGYTF.

The gene calls are TRBV5-1 and TRBJ1-2; D might be TRBD1 (5 bases). Germline CDR1 SGHRS, CDR2 YFSETQ. The CDR3 spans 13 residues. Trimming shortened V by 3 bases and J by 5 bases, and 11 bases separated the two germline ends. As DNA, the CDR3 is TGCGCCAGCAGCTCCGACGGGGGGTATGGCTACACCTTC. This encodes CASSSDGGYGYTF. Looking up the rest from reference TRBV5-1 and TRBJ1-2 gives the full variable domain: KAGVTQTPRYLIKTRGQQVTLSCSPISGHRSVSWYQQTPGQGLQFLFEYFSETQRNKGNFPGRFSGRQFSNSRSEMNVSTLELGDSALYLCASSSDGGYGYTFGSGTRLTVV.

J is TRBJ1-1 and V is TRBV9; possible D gene TRBD1, 6 bases. Germline V CDR1 and CDR2: SGDLS, YYNGEE. Deletions cut 3 bases from V and 1 base from J, with 10 bases between. The CDR3 extends over 14 amino acids. The CDR3 region has the DNA TGTGCCAGCAGCGCTAAGGGGGGGAACACTGAAGCTTTCTTT. This codes for CASSAKGGNTEAFF.

The chain has TRBV5-1 and TRBJ2-3; TRBD2 aligns across 14 bases. V was clipped by 4 bases and J by 3 bases; unmatched bases: 7. The CDR3 has 17 amino acids. Germline V gene data show CDR1 as SGHRS and CDR2 as YFSETQ. DNA for the CDR3: TGCGCCAGCAGCCTCCGACTAGCGGGGGGGCCGACAGATACGCAGTATTTT. Its translation is CASSLRLAGGPTDTQYF.

The chain is built from TRBV2 and TRBJ1-1; 9 bases are a match to TRBD1. The trim removed 5 bases at V and 6 bases at J, leaving 7 bases unmatched. The V gene's germline CDR1 is SNHLY and CDR2 FYNNEI. CDR3 length: 14 amino acids. The CDR3 protein is CASSRDREGPEAFF. CDR3 sequence (DNA): TGTGCCAGCAGTCGGGACAGGGAGGGACCTGAAGCTTTCTTT.

This rearrangement joins TRBV13 to TRBJ1-4; TRBD1 might be the D (6 bases). This CDR3 has 13 amino acids. Trimming cost V 5 bases and J 8 bases, with 12 bases left between them. Germline values: CDR1 PRHDT, CDR2 FYEKMQ (reference sequence). The CDR3 loop is CASSPPDSEKLFF. The CDR3 DNA reads TGTGCCAGCAGCCCGCCGGACAGCGAAAAACTGTTTTTT.

V is TRBV24-1 and J is TRBJ2-3, with no clear D. Trimming took off 4 bases at V and 7 bases at J, with 14 bases between the two ends. Germline values: CDR1 KGHDR, CDR2 SFDVKD. There are 14 residues in the CDR3. Here the CDR3 DNA reads TGTGCCACCAGTGAAAGTGGGCTCCTTAATACGCAGTATTTT. Translation: CATSESGLLNTQYF.

V usage is TRBV19 and J usage is TRBJ2-7; 7 bases agree with TRBD2. The length of the CDR3 is 15 residues. With V trimmed by 4 bases and J by 3 bases, 9 bases remained unmatched. Germline CDR1 reads LNHDA; CDR2 reads SQIVND (reference sequence). This CDR3 reads CASSTQSRGDYEQYF. Here the CDR3 DNA reads TGTGCCAGTAGTACTCAGAGCCGGGGGGACTACGAGCAGTACTTC.

V and J are TRBV4-1 and TRBJ1-5, with TRBD1 as a possible D gene (6 bases). CDR1 and CDR2 from the germline V gene are MGHRA and YSYEKL. The CDR3 extends over 14 amino acids. Trimming removed 4 bases at V and 4 bases at J, with 11 bases between. The CDR3 bases are TGCGCCAGCAGCCTTAGCCAGGGGAATCAGCCCCAGCATTTT. Protein product: CASSLSQGNQPQHF.

Here the CDR3 DNA reads TGTGCCAGCAGTGCGACTAGCGGGAGCTCCTACAATGAGCAGTTCTTC. Translation: CASSATSGSSYNEQFF. The V call is TRBV3-1 (or the pseudogene TRBV3-2), the J call TRBJ2-1; TRBD2 agrees at 12 bases. The germline V gene encodes CDR1 LGHDT and CDR2 YNNKEL (reference sequence). The CDR3 has 16 residues. The J segment lost 0 bases and the V segment lost 6 bases, leaving 3 bases of the junction unmatched.

V usage is TRBV24-1 and J usage is TRBJ1-2, with 10 bases matching TRBD1. V trimming: 3 bases; J trimming: 6 bases; junction bases outside the gene matches: 6. This CDR3 has 15 amino acids. CDR1 is KGHDR, CDR2 SFDVKD, per germline. The CDR3 sequence is CATSDPGTGAHGYTF. The CDR3, as DNA: TGTGCCACCAGTGATCCTGGGACAGGGGCTCATGGCTACACCTTC.